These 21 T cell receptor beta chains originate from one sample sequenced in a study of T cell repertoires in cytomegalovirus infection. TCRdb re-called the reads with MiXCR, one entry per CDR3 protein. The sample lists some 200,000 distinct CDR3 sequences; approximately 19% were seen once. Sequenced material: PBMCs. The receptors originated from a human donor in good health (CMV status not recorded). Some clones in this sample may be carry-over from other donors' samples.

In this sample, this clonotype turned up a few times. In nucleotides, the CDR3 is TGCAGCGTTTACCTGACAGGCCTTGAAGCTTTCTTT. Translation: CSVYLTGLEAFF. V gene TRBV29-1 combines with J gene TRBJ1-1; TRBD1 is a possible D gene (6 bases). The germline CDR1 and CDR2 sequences are SQVTM and ANQGSEA. With 5 bases removed from V and 7 bases from J, the gap between germline ends came to 14 bases. The CDR3 consists of 12 residues.

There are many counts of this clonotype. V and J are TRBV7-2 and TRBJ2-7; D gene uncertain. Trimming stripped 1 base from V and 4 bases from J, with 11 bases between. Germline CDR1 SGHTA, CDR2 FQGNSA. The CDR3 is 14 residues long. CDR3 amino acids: CASSLDRQRYEQYF. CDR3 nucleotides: TGTGCCAGCAGCTTAGATAGGCAGAGATACGAGCAGTACTTC.

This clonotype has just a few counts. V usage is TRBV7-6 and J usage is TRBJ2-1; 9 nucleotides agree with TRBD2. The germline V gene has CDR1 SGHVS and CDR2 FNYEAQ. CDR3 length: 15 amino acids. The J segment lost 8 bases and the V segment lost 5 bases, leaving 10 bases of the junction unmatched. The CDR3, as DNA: TGTGCCAGCAGCCCGCGACTAGCGGTTGACTATGAGCAGTTCTTC. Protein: CASSPRLAVDYEQFF.

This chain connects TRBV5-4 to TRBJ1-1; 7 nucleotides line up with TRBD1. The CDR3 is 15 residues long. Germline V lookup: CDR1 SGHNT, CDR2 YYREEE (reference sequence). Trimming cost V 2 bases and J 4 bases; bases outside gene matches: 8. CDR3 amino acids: CASSFKTGSVTEAFF. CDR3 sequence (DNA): TGTGCCAGCAGCTTTAAGACAGGGTCAGTCACTGAAGCTTTCTTT.

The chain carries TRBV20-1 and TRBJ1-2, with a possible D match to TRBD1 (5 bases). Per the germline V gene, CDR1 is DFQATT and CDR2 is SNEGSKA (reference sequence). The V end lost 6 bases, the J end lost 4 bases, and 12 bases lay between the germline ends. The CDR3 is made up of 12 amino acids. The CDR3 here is CSARDRFYGYTF. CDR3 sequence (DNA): TGCAGTGCGAGGGACCGATTCTATGGCTACACCTTC.

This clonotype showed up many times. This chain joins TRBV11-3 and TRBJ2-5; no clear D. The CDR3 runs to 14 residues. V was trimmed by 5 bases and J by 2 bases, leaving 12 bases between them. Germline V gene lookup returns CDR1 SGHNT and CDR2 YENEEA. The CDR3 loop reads CASSAGGSQETQYF. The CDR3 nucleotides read TGTGCCAGCAGCGCAGGCGGCTCACAAGAGACCCAGTACTTC. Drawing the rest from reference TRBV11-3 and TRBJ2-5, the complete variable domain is EAGVVQSPRYKIIEKKQPVAFWCNPISGHNTLYWYLQNLGQGPELLIRYENEEAVDDSQLPKDRFSAERLKGVDSTLKIQPAELGDSAVYLCASSAGGSQETQYFGPGTRLLVL.

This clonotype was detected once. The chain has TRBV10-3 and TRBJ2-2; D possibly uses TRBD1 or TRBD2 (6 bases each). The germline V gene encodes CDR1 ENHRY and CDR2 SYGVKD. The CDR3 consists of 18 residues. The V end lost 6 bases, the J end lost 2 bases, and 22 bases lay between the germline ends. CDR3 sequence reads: CAISFERPTGGNTGELFF. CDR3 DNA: TGTGCCATCAGCTTTGAGAGGCCGACCGGGGGCAACACCGGGGAGCTGTTTTTT.

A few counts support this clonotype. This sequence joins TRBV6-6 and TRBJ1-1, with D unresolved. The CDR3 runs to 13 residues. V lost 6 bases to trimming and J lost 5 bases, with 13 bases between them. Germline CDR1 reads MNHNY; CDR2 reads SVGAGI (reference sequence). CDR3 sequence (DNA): TGTGCCAGCAGCCCCCACCCCCCGACTGAAGCTTTCTTT. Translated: CASSPHPPTEAFF.

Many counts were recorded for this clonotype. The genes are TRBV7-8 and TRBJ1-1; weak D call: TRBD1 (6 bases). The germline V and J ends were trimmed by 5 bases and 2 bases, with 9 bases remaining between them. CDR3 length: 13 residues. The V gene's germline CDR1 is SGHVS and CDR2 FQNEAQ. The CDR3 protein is CASSVQGNTEAFF. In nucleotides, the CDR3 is TGTGCCAGCAGCGTACAGGGCAACACTGAAGCTTTCTTT.

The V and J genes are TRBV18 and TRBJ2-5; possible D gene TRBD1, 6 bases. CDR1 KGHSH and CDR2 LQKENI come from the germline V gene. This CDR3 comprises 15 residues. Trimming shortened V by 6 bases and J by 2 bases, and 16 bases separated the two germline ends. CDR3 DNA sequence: TGTGCCAGCTCTCCAAAAGGACAGATTCAAGAGACCCAGTACTTC. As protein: CASSPKGQIQETQYF.

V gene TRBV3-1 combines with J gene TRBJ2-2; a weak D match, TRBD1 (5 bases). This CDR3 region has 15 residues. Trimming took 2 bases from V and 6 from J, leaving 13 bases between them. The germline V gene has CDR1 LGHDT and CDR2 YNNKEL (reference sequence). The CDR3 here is CASSQQGLRPGELFF. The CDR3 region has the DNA TGTGCCAGCAGCCAACAGGGTTTACGTCCCGGGGAGCTGTTTTTT.

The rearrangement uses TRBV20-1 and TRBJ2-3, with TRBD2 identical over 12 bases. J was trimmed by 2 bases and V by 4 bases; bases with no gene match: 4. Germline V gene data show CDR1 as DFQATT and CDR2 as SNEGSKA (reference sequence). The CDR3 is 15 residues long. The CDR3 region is CSAKGLAGHTDTQYF. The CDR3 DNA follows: TGCAGTGCTAAAGGACTAGCGGGGCACACAGATACGCAGTATTTT.

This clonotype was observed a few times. CDR3 region: CASSEKNTGELFF. DNA of the CDR3: TGTGCCAGCAGTGAGAAGAATACCGGGGAGCTGTTTTTT. The V and J genes are TRBV25-1 and TRBJ2-2; no firm D call. Trimming removed 3 bases from V and 5 bases from J, with 7 bases in between. The CDR3 length is 13 residues. Germline CDR1 MGHDK, CDR2 SYGVNS.

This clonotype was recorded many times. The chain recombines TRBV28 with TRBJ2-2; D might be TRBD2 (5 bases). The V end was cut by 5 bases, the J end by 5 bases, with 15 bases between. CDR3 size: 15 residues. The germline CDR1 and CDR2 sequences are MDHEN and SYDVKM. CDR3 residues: CASSVSGKVTGELFF. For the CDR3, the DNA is TGTGCCAGCAGTGTCTCCGGGAAGGTTACCGGGGAGCTGTTTTTT.

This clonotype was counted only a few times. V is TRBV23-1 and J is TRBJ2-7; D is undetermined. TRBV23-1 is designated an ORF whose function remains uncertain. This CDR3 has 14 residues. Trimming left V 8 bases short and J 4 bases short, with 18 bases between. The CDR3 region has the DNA TGCGCCAGCCACCACCGGTCACACCGTTACGAGCAGTACTTC. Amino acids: CASHHRSHRYEQYF.

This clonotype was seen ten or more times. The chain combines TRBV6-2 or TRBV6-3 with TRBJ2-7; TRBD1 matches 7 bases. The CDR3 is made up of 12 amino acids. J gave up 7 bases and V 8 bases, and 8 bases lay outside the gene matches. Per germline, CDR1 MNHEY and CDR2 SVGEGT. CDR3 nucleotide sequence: TGTGCCAGCGAGGCAGGGGGATTAGAGCAGTACTTC. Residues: CASEAGGLEQYF.

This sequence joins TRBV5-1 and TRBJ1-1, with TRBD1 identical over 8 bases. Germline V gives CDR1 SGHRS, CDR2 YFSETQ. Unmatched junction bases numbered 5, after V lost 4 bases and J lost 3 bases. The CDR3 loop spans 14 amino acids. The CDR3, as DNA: TGCGCCAGCAGCCACGGACAGGGAGACACTGAAGCTTTCTTT. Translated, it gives CASSHGQGDTEAFF.

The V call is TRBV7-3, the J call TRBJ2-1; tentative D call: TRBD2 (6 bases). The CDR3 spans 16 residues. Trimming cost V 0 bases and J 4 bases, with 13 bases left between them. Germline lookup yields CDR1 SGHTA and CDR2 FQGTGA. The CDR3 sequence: CASSLTFRLEYNEQFF. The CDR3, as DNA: TGTGCCAGCAGCTTAACCTTCCGACTAGAATACAATGAGCAGTTCTTC.

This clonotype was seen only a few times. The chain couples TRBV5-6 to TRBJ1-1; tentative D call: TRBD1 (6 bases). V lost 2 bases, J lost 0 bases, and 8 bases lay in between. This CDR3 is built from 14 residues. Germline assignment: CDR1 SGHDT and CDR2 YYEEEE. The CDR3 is CASSFYRVNTEAFF. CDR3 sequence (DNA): TGTGCCAGCAGCTTCTACAGGGTGAACACTGAAGCTTTCTTT. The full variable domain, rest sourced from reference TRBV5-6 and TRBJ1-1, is DAGVTQSPTHLIKTRGQQVTLRCSPKSGHDTVSWYQQALGQGPQFIFQYYEEEERQRGNFPDRFSGHQFPNYSSELNVNALLLGDSALYLCASSFYRVNTEAFFGQGTRLTVV.

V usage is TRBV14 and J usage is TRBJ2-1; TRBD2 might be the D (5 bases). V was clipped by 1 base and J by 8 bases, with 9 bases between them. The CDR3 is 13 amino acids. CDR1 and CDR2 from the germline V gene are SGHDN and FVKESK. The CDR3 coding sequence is TGTGCCAGCAGCCAAGGCCGCGGGTATGAGCAGTTCTTC. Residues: CASSQGRGYEQFF.

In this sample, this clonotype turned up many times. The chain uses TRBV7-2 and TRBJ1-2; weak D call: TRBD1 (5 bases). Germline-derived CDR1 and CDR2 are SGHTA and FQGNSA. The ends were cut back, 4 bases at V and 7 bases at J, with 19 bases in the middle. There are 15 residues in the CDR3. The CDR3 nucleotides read TGTGCCAGCAGCTCCCGCCCCTGGGGGGAGGCTGGCTACACCTTC. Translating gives CASSSRPWGEAGYTF.